This T cell receptor beta chain is drawn from a study of cytomegalovirus exposure and HLA in healthy donors. Overall study: Early released data comprised tens of millions of unique TCRs from HLA-typed donors. Study-wide results and caveats: A further, later analysis showed that HLA-associated TCR beta chains (compared with equally common others) were more clonally expanded. For most TCR beta V segments, an earlier analysis put the productive rate at about 87% or about 30% of the time.

CDR1 is SNHLY and CDR2 is FYNNEI in the germline V gene. The CDR3 extends over 16 amino acids. The V and J ends lost 6 bases and 2 bases, in that order; junction bases with no gene match: 6. The primer mix had 60 Vbeta and 13 Jbeta primers. The assay was immunoSEQ multiplex PCR, and TCRdb's table has in-frame clones only and misses some. The top ten clones hold roughly 1.9% of a sample with around 150,000 clones, over 60% of them seen once. Donors in the study were healthy people who gave bone marrow. This clone was detected a few times. Antigen: not known. Sequencing was done on a sample of PBMCs. This TCR derives from a man aged 35-49 years in good health and CMV-seronegative. This chain links TRBV2 with TRBJ2-1, with 11 bases matching TRBD2. CDR3 sequence (DNA): TGTGCCAGCAGCCCATTAGCGGGAGGGGCCTACAATGAGCAGTTCTTC. Translating it yields CASSPLAGGAYNEQFF.